Below are 10 T cell receptor beta chains sequenced from a single sample in a study of cytomegalovirus exposure and HLA in healthy donors. The PCR had 60 Vbeta and 13 Jbeta primers. Clones were read by immunoSEQ multiplex PCR, and TCRdb kept only the in-frame ones, dropping some. The sample gives roughly 70,000 clones, approximately 70% of which show up once; around 15% is in the top ten. Material: PBMCs. These receptors all stem from a male donor in good health and CMV-seropositive.

This sequence joins TRBV7-9 and TRBJ2-3, with TRBD2 identical over 9 bases. The CDR3 runs 18 residues. J gave up 5 bases and V 0 bases, and 12 bases lay outside the gene matches. Germline lookup yields CDR1 SEHNR and CDR2 FQNEAQ (reference sequence). CDR3 sequence (DNA): TGTGCCAGCAGCTTAGCTTGGCGCGGGAGGGCCAGGGGAGATACGCAGTATTTT. This gives the protein CASSLAWRGRARGDTQYF.

J is TRBJ2-7 and V is TRBV4-1; 7 bases are a match to TRBD2. Unmatched junction bases numbered 6, after V lost 0 bases and J lost 1 base. This CDR3 has 16 residues. Germline CDR1 MGHRA, CDR2 YSYEKL. The CDR3 DNA follows: TGCGCCAGCAGCCAAGATTATGGTAGCGGGTCCTACGAGCAGTACTTC. Its translation is CASSQDYGSGSYEQYF.

In regard to this clone: Other DNA sequences in this sample translate to the same CDR3. This rearrangement joins TRBV18 to TRBJ2-5; the match to TRBD1 covers 11 bases. Germline V CDR1 and CDR2: KGHSH, LQKENI. The trim removed 3 bases at V and 1 base at J, leaving 1 base unmatched. This CDR3 is 15 amino acids long. CDR3 loop: CASSPGQGVQETQYF. The CDR3 DNA follows: TGTGCCAGCTCACCGGGACAGGGGGTCCAAGAGACCCAGTACTTC.

V is TRBV7-2 and J is TRBJ2-1, with a weak D call TRBD2 (5 bases). This CDR3 is built from 16 residues. The ends were cut back, 3 bases at V and 5 bases at J, with 17 bases in the middle. Germline V gene sequence: CDR1 SGHTA, CDR2 FQGNSA. This chain's CDR3 is CASSFVRASQNNEQFF. The CDR3 DNA is TGTGCCAGCAGCTTCGTGCGGGCCTCCCAAAACAATGAGCAGTTCTTC.

This sequence joins TRBV9 and TRBJ2-7; TRBD2 might be the D (5 bases). This CDR3 has 16 residues. V lost 0 bases to trimming and J lost 0 bases, with 13 bases between them. The germline CDR1 and CDR2 sequences are SGDLS and YYNGEE. The CDR3 nucleotides are TGTGCCAGCAGCGTAGACGGGCGGGCCCACTCCTACGAGCAGTACTTC. Its protein product is CASSVDGRAHSYEQYF. The full variable domain, completed using reference TRBV9 and TRBJ2-7, is DSGVTQTPKHLITATGQRVTLRCSPRSGDLSVYWYQQSLDQGLQFLIQYYNGEERAKGNILERFSAQQFPDLHSELNLSSLELGDSALYFCASSVDGRAHSYEQYFGPGTRLTVT.

The chain has TRBV5-6 and TRBJ2-3; 13 bases are shared with TRBD2. The length of the CDR3 is 16 residues. CDR1 is SGHDT and CDR2 is YYEEEE in the germline V gene. With V trimmed by 3 bases and J by 5 bases, 6 bases remained unmatched. CDR3 amino acids: CASSSRTSGGRDTQYF. The CDR3 bases are TGTGCCAGCAGCTCGCGGACTAGCGGGGGACGAGATACGCAGTATTTT.

This clone was observed a handful of times. The chain has TRBV6-6 and TRBJ2-5; 12 positions agree with TRBD1. In germline, CDR1 is MNHNY, CDR2 SVGAGI (reference sequence). Trimming cost V 6 bases and J 3 bases; bases outside gene matches: 5. CDR3 length: 15 residues. CDR3 coding DNA: TGTGCCAGCAGACGGGACAGGGGGCGAGAAGAGACCCAGTACTTC. Encoded protein: CASRRDRGREETQYF.

The chain combines TRBV6-6 with TRBJ2-3, with TRBD2 matching 11 bases. The V segment lost 4 bases and the J segment 5 bases; nucleotides outside the gene matches: 8. Germline loops: CDR1 MNHNY, CDR2 SVGAGI (reference sequence). The CDR3 totals 16 residues. CDR3 loop: CASSSHSGRERDTQYF. The CDR3 region has the DNA TGTGCCAGCAGTTCGCATAGCGGGAGGGAGAGAGATACGCAGTATTTT.

V and J are TRBV2 and TRBJ2-1; 11 nucleotides match TRBD2. CDR3 size: 18 residues. With V trimmed by 8 bases and J by 5 bases, 17 bases remained unmatched. Germline CDR1 SNHLY, CDR2 FYNNEI. The CDR3 coding sequence is TGTGCCAGCCTAGTAGCGGGAGGGCGAGGGGAGATAAACAATGAGCAGTTCTTC. It translates to CASLVAGGRGEINNEQFF.

This chain connects TRBV6-5 to TRBJ1-5, with TRBD1 as a possible D gene (6 bases). Germline V gene data show CDR1 as MNHEY and CDR2 as SVGAGI. The germline V and J ends were trimmed by 6 bases and 2 bases, with 14 bases remaining between them. The CDR3 sequence is 15 residues long. The CDR3 DNA follows: TGTGCCAGCAGACTACAGGGTTTAGGCAATCAGCCCCAGCATTTT. Translating it yields CASRLQGLGNQPQHF.